Listed below are T cell receptor beta chains from one sample, sequenced in a study of blood T cell repertoires in COVID-19. Clones were read by immunoSEQ multiplex PCR, and TCRdb kept only the in-frame ones, dropping some. The sample shows about 63,000 clones, around 84% of them seen only once. Source material: peripheral blood. The receptors stem from a human donor in a cohort sampled during active COVID-19. The CDR3 runs from the conserved cysteine through the conserved F or W. D genes are given only for firm matches. Only part of the rows carry a size: once, few, many, or a class if the clone is expanded.

abundance	v_gene	j_gene	d_gene	CDR3nt	CDR3aa
few	TRBV30	TRBJ1-2	TRBD1	TGTGCCTGGAGTGCCCGCCCACCGGGACAGAGTAGATATGGCTACACCTTC	CAWSARPPGQSRYGYTF
NA	TRBV4-2	TRBJ2-7	NA	TGTGCCAGCAGCCAACAGGATAGCGGTACCTACGAGCAGTACTTC	CASSQQDSGTYEQYF
once	TRBV9	TRBJ2-4	TRBD2	TGTGCCAGCAGCGCGCCCCAGGGACTAGCGGGAGACATTCAGTACTTC	CASSAPQGLAGDIQYF
NA	TRBV27	TRBJ1-1	NA	TGTGCCAGCAGTCCAGATTGGACTGTTGAAGCTTTCTTT	CASSPDWTVEAFF
NA	TRBV6-2/TRBV6-3	TRBJ1-1	TRBD1	TGTGCCAGCAGTTATACCTTTGGACAGGAAAACAACCCAAACCTGAACACTGAAGCTTTCTTT	CASSYTFGQENNPNLNTEAFF
NA	TRBV5-5	TRBJ1-2	NA	TGTGCCAGCAGCTTGTTGGTAGCCGAGACGACCTTC	CASSLLVAETTF
NA	TRBV10-2	TRBJ2-7	NA	TGCGCCAGCAGTGAGCGCAGGGTATCGAACGAGCAGTACTTC	CASSERRVSNEQYF
NA	TRBV5-1	TRBJ2-7	TRBD2	TGCGCCAGCAGCTTGGCCGTTAGGGGACTAGCTTCCTACGAGCAGTACTTC	CASSLAVRGLASYEQYF
NA	TRBV6-6	TRBJ1-3	NA	TGTGCCAGCAGTTACGTCGCAGGACTAGGAAACACCATATATTTT	CASSYVAGLGNTIYF
once	TRBV5-4	TRBJ2-6	NA	TGTGCCAGCAAGGGGACTGCTGGGGCCAACGTCCTGACTTTC	CASKGTAGANVLTF
NA	TRBV7-3	TRBJ2-3	TRBD2	TGTGCCAGCAGCCAACTAGCGGGGGGGCCCGATACGCAGTATTTT	CASSQLAGGPDTQYF
NA	TRBV18	TRBJ2-3	TRBD1	TGTGCCAGCTCTCAGGACAGGGGGCCCACAGATACGCAGTATTTT	CASSQDRGPTDTQYF
NA	TRBV19	TRBJ2-5	TRBD2	TGTGCCAGTAGTATCACAGCGGGAGGGGCGGGGACCCAGTACTTC	CASSITAGGAGTQYF
NA	TRBV11-3	TRBJ2-1	TRBD2	TGTGCCAGCAGCTATTCGGGACTAGCGGGAGGGCCCGACAATGAGCAGTTCTTC	CASSYSGLAGGPDNEQFF
NA	TRBV4-1	TRBJ1-5	NA	TGCGCCAGCAGCCAAGAGTCCCCCTCCCTACAGCCCCAGCATTTT	CASSQESPSLQPQHF
NA	TRBV9	TRBJ2-2	TRBD2	TGTGCCAGCAGCGTAGAGGACGGGGGGGCCGCCGGGGAGCTGTTTTTT	CASSVEDGGAAGELFF
NA	TRBV24-1	TRBJ1-2	TRBD1	TGTGCCACCAACCCCGGGACAGGACCAAATGGCTACACCTTC	CATNPGTGPNGYTF
NA	TRBV7-2	TRBJ1-1	NA	TGTGCCAGCAGCTCAGGGGTCCCGCTACTCGCTTTCTTT	CASSSGVPLLAFF
NA	TRBV29-1	TRBJ2-7	TRBD1	TGCAGCGTTGTTGATGTGGTTGGACAGGGCTGGCCCTACGAGCAGTACTTC	CSVVDVVGQGWPYEQYF
NA	TRBV5-1	TRBJ2-7	TRBD2	TGCGCCAGCGGAATTATAGCGGGAGGCACTTACGAGCAGTACTTC	CASGIIAGGTYEQYF
NA	TRBV19	TRBJ2-1	NA	TGTGCCAGTAGTATTCTGTCTACTCCCTACAATGAGCAGTTCTTC	CASSILSTPYNEQFF
NA	TRBV4-2	TRBJ1-5	NA	TGTGCCAGCAGCCAGGGGCCAAATGCAATCAATCAGCCCCAGCATTTT	CASSQGPNAINQPQHF
NA	TRBV19	TRBJ2-6	NA	TGTGCCAGTAGCTACACCGGAGGTGCAATCGGGGCCAACGTCCTGACTTTC	CASSYTGGAIGANVLTF
once	TRBV9	TRBJ2-3	NA	TGTGCCAGCAGCCACACACCGGGTAGTACTTCAGATACGCAGTATTTT	CASSHTPGSTSDTQYF
few	TRBV5-6	TRBJ2-3	TRBD2	TGTGCCAGCAGCGGCAGAGCGGGAGGGCCCATTGGGCTGTATACGCAGTATTTT	CASSGRAGGPIGLYTQYF
few	TRBV19	TRBJ2-1	TRBD2	TGTGCCAGTAGACTTAGCGGGAGCTCCTACAATGAGCAGTTCTTC	CASRLSGSSYNEQFF
NA	TRBV30	TRBJ1-1	NA	TGTGCCTGGAGTTCAGAGGGAAACACTGAAGCTTTCTTT	CAWSSEGNTEAFF
NA	TRBV7-2	TRBJ2-7	TRBD2	TGTGCCAGCAGCTCCTCGTTCGGGGGGTACTACTCCTACGAGCAGTACTTC	CASSSSFGGYYSYEQYF
NA	TRBV6-5	TRBJ1-5	TRBD1	TGTGCCAGCACCCCTATGACAGGGACATATCAGCCCCAGCATTTT	CASTPMTGTYQPQHF
NA	TRBV19	TRBJ2-7	TRBD2	TGTGCCAGTAGTCCGGCAAGCGGGAACGAGCAGTACTTC	CASSPASGNEQYF
NA	TRBV7-8	TRBJ1-2	TRBD1	TGTGCCAGCAGCCCCACCAATCGACAGGGGGGTTATGGCTACACCTTC	CASSPTNRQGGYGYTF
NA	TRBV9	TRBJ2-7	NA	TGTGCCAGCAAACTCCGGGTTGCCTCTATGGGCTCCTACGAGCAGTACTTC	CASKLRVASMGSYEQYF
NA	TRBV24-1	TRBJ2-7	NA	TGTGCCACCAGTGATTGGAAAGGGGTTGAGCAGTACTTC	CATSDWKGVEQYF
once	TRBV6-5	TRBJ1-2	NA	TGTGCCAGCAGTTACTCGAGGACAGATCCTAACTATGGCTACACCTTC	CASSYSRTDPNYGYTF
NA	TRBV3-1/TRBV3-2	TRBJ2-5	NA	TGTGCCAGCAGCCAAGATGGCGCTAGTTTTGGGACCCAGTACTTC	CASSQDGASFGTQYF